A selection of T cell receptor beta chains follows, all from one sample in a study of chemoradiotherapy in HPV16-positive cancers. Sequencing was performed with immunoSEQ multiplex PCR; in TCRdb, only in-frame clones are kept and a portion is missing. The top ten hold just over 4% of the sample, which has some 70,000 clones, about 88% seen once. Here the sequenced sample was blood, taken from a patient who underwent chemoradiotherapy. These receptors were collected from a human donor with HPV-associated anogenital cancer. CDR3s include the opening cysteine and the closing phenylalanine or tryptophan. A D gene is named only where the DNA matches it firmly. Size is stated for part of the rows, as once, few or many counts, or as a class when the clone is expanded.

V	size	D	J	DNA	CDR3
TRBV5-1	NA	NA	TRBJ2-5	TGCGCCAGCAGCTTCCCTCCGTCTCAGACCCAGTACTTC	CASSFPPSQTQYF
TRBV10-3	NA	NA	TRBJ2-3	TGTGCCATCAGTGATGAGGGCGTCACAGATACGCAGTATTTT	CAISDEGVTDTQYF
TRBV11-1	NA	TRBD2	TRBJ2-1	TGTGCCAGCGCGTGGGGACTAGCGGGAGGGCCGGATGAGCAGTTCTTC	CASAWGLAGGPDEQFF
TRBV18	NA	TRBD1	TRBJ1-1	TGTGCCAGCTCACCACAATCCGGCAGGGGGCTATTCACTGAAGCTTTCTTT	CASSPQSGRGLFTEAFF
TRBV4-1	NA	NA	TRBJ2-2	TGCGCCAGCAGCCGTTTAACTAGCCCCGGGGAGCTGTTTTTT	CASSRLTSPGELFF
TRBV11-2	NA	NA	TRBJ2-7	TGTGCCAGCAGCCACACGGGACCAGGGCCCCTCCACGAGCAGTACTTC	CASSHTGPGPLHEQYF
TRBV6-5	once	TRBD1	TRBJ2-7	TGTGCCAGCAGTGACGGGACAGATCAGTACTTC	CASSDGTDQYF
TRBV6-1	NA	NA	TRBJ2-3	TGTGCCAGCACCGAGGGAGCGGTTCAAACAGATACGCAGTATTTT	CASTEGAVQTDTQYF
TRBV6-5	NA	NA	TRBJ1-2	TGTGCCAGCAGTTACTTGGGGTTGATCTATGGCTACACCTTC	CASSYLGLIYGYTF
TRBV5-1	NA	NA	TRBJ1-1	TGCGCCAGCAGCTTGAGGCTTTTGGGCGCTGAAGCTTTCTTT	CASSLRLLGAEAFF
TRBV28	NA	TRBD1	TRBJ1-1	TGTGCCAGCAGTCCACACAGGGGGGGGACCACTGAAGCTTTCTTT	CASSPHRGGTTEAFF
TRBV7-2	NA	NA	TRBJ1-6	TGTGCCAGCAGCGCACAGGGCCGAGGAAACTATAATTCACCCCTCCACTTT	CASSAQGRGNYNSPLHF
TRBV28	NA	TRBD1	TRBJ1-2	TGTGCCAGCAGTTATACAGGGGCTCTATACTATGGCTACACCTTC	CASSYTGALYYGYTF
TRBV4-1	NA	NA	TRBJ1-2	TGCGCCAGCAGCCAAACCGGTGCGTATGAAGTACAAGGCTACACCTTC	CASSQTGAYEVQGYTF
TRBV9	NA	NA	TRBJ1-2	TGTGCCAGCAGCGTAGTAGTCGTGGGGGTATCTAACTATGGCTACACCTTC	CASSVVVVGVSNYGYTF
TRBV9	NA	NA	TRBJ2-7	TGTGCCAGCAGCGTAGGCGTAGCTTCGACCTACGAGCAGTACTTC	CASSVGVASTYEQYF
TRBV10-2	NA	NA	TRBJ2-5	TGCGCCAGCAGGCCGGTCAAGCAAGAGACCCAGTACTTC	CASRPVKQETQYF
TRBV25-1	NA	TRBD1	TRBJ2-7	TGTGCCAGCTGGGGACAGGGGTCCTACGAGCAGTACTTC	CASWGQGSYEQYF
TRBV4-1	NA	NA	TRBJ2-1	TGCGCCAGCAGCCGGCTGGGGGGGCCGGAGAATGAGCAGTTCTTC	CASSRLGGPENEQFF
TRBV11-1	NA	TRBD1	TRBJ2-7	TGTGCCAGCAGCTTATATGGACAGGGGAACGAGCAGTACTTC	CASSLYGQGNEQYF
TRBV19	once	NA	TRBJ2-7	TGTGCCAGTAGTTCATTAGGCGCGGCACCATTCTCCTACGAGCAGTACTTC	CASSSLGAAPFSYEQYF
TRBV19	once	NA	TRBJ2-3	TGTGCCAGAAAAAGGGTGCAGCCCACGCACACAGATACGCAGTATTTT	CARKRVQPTHTDTQYF
TRBV5-4	NA	NA	TRBJ1-2	TGTGCCAGCAGCTTGGTGGGAGGGCGATTGACTAACTATGGCTACACCTTC	CASSLVGGRLTNYGYTF
TRBV20-1	NA	NA	TRBJ2-3	TGCAGTGCGCTCCCAGATACGCAGTATTTT	CSALPDTQYF
TRBV6-5	NA	NA	TRBJ2-1	TGTGCCAGCAGTTACTCCGGGATATCCTACAATGAGCAGTTCTTC	CASSYSGISYNEQFF
TRBV10-3	NA	NA	TRBJ1-2	TGTGCCATCAACCCGAGCGGTGGAGACTATGGCTACACCTTC	CAINPSGGDYGYTF
TRBV9	NA	NA	TRBJ2-5	TGTGCCAGCAGCGTCGGGGCCCTTAAAGAGACCCAGTACTTC	CASSVGALKETQYF
TRBV6-9	NA	NA	TRBJ1-4	TGTGCCAGCAGGGACCCGGGGGGACGCAATGAAAAACTGTTTTTT	CASRDPGGRNEKLFF
TRBV1	NA	NA	TRBJ2-4	TGCACCAGCAGCCAAGTGGCGGGAGGCGGGGTAGCCAAAAACATTCAGTACTTC	CTSSQVAGGGVAKNIQYF
TRBV5-4	NA	NA	TRBJ2-7	TGTGCCAGCAGCCTTAGAGGTGGCCAATACGAGCAGTACTTC	CASSLRGGQYEQYF
TRBV10-2	NA	TRBD1	TRBJ2-3	TGCGCCAGCAGGAAAGGGGGCCGGACAGATACGCAGTATTTT	CASRKGGRTDTQYF
TRBV5-6	NA	NA	TRBJ2-2	TGTGCCAGCAGCTTGGGGCTAGGGGTTAACACCGGGGAGCTGTTTTTT	CASSLGLGVNTGELFF
TRBV6-1	NA	NA	TRBJ1-1	TGTGCCAGCAGTCACGTCTACCAGGGGAACACTGAAGCTTTCTTT	CASSHVYQGNTEAFF